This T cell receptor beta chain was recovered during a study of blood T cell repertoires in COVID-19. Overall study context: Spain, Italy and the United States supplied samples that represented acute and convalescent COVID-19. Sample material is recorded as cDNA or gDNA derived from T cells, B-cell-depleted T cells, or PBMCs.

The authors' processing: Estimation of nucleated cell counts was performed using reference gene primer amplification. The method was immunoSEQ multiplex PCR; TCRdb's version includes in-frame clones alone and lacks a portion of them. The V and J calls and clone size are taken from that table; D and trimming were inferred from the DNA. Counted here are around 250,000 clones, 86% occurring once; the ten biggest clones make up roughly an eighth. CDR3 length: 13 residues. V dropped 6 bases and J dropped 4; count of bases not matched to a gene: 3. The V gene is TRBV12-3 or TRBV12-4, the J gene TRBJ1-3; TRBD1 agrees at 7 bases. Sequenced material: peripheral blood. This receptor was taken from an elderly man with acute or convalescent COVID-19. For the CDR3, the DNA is TGTGCCAGCAGCCCGACAGGGGGAAACACCATATATTTT. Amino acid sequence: CASSPTGGNTIYF.